The source of this T cell receptor beta chain is a study of cytomegalovirus exposure and HLA in healthy donors. Study-level findings and limits: In presence/absence analyses, roughly uniform sequencing depth across donors was assumed. Most of the CMV-associated TCR beta chains (in a later analysis) appeared to be HLA-restricted.

A remark on this clone: Its antigen is unknown. Other DNA variants within this sample encode the same CDR3.

Regarding donors, all were healthy bone marrow donors. The PCR was carried out with 60 Vbeta primers and 13 Jbeta primers. Data came from immunoSEQ multiplex PCR; TCRdb stores just in-frame clones and leaves some out. The sample table sets out tens of thousands of clones. Germline trimming cut 1 base from V and 5 bases from J; bases unmatched to any gene: 10. CDR1 is MGHRA and CDR2 is YSYEKL in the germline V gene. The CDR3 totals 16 residues. The chain links TRBV4-1 to TRBJ2-5, with TRBD1 identical over 7 bases. The TCR originated in a woman aged 25-40 years in good health and CMV-seronegative. The sequenced material came from PBMCs. The CDR3 loop reads CASSQGTGATQETQYF. The CDR3 DNA reads TGCGCCAGCAGCCAAGGAACAGGGGCGACGCAGGAGACCCAGTACTTC.